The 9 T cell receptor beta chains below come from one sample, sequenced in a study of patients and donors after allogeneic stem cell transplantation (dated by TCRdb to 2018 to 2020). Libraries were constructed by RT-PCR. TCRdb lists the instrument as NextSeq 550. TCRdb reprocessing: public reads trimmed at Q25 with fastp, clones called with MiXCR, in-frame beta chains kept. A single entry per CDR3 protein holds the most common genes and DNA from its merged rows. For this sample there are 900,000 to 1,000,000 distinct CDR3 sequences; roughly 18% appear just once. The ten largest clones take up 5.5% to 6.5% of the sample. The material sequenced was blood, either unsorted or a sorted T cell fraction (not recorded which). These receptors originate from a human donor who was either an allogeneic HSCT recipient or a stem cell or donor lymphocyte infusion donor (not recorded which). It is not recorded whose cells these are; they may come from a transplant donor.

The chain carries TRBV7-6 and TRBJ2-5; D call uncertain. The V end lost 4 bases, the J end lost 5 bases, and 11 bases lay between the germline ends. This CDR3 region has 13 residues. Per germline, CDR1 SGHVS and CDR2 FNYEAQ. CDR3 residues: CASSSYDGETQYF. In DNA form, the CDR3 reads TGTGCCAGCAGCTCATACGACGGGGAGACCCAGTACTTC.

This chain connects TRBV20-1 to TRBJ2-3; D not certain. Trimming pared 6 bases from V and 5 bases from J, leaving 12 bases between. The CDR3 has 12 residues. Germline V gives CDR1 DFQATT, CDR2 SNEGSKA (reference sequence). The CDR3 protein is CSALRPGDTQYF. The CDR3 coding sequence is TGCAGTGCCCTTCGACCAGGAGATACGCAGTATTTT.

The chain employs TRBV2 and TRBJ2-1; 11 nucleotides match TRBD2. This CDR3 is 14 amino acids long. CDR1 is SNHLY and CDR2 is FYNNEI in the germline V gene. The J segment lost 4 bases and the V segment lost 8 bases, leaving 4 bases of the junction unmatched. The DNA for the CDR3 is TGTGCCAGCCTAGGGACTAGCGGATACAATGAGCAGTTCTTC. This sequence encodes CASLGTSGYNEQFF.

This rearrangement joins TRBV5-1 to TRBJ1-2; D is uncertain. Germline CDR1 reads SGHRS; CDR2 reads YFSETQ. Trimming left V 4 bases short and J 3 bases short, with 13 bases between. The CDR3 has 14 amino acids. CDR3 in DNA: TGCGCCAGCAGCCCCATGACATCGGACTATGGCTACACCTTC. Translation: CASSPMTSDYGYTF.

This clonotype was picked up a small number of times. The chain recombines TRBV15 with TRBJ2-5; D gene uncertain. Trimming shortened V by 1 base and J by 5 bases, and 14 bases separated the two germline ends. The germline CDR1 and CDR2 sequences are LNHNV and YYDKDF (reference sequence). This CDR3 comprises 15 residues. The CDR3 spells CATSRATTLQETQYF. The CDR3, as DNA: TGTGCCACCAGCAGAGCAACAACCCTACAGGAGACCCAGTACTTC. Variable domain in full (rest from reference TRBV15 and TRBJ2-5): DAMVIQNPRYQVTQFGKPVTLSCSQTLNHNVMYWYQQKSSQAPKLLFHYYDKDFNNEADTPDNFQSRRPNTSFCFLDIRSPGLGDTAMYLCATSRATTLQETQYFGPGTRLLVL.

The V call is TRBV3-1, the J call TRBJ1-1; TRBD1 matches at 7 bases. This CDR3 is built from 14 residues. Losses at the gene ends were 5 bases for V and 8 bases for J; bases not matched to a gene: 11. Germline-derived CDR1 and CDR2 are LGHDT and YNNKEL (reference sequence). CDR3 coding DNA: TGTGCCAGCAGCATTGGGACAGCCGCCTTGGAAGCTTTCTTT. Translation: CASSIGTAALEAFF.

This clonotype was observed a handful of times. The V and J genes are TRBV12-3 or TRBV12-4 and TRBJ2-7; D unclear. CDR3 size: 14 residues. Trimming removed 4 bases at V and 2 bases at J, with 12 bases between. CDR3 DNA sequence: TGTGCCAGCAGTTCGGCCCGAAACCCCTACGAGCAGTACTTC. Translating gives CASSSARNPYEQYF.

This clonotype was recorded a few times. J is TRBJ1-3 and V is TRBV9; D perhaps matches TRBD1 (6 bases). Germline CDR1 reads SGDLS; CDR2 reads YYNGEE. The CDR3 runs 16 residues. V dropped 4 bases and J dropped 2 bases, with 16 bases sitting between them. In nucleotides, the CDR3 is TGTGCCAGCAGCAGGCGTCCGGGGGCTACTGGAAACACCATATATTTT. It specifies CASSRRPGATGNTIYF.

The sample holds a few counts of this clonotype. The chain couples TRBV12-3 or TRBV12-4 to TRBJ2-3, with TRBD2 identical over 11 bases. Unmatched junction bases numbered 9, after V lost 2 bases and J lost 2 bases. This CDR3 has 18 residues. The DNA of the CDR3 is TGTGCCAGCAGTTTACGGCGGTTAGCGGGGGGGCTCACAGATACGCAGTATTTT. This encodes CASSLRRLAGGLTDTQYF.